This T cell receptor beta chain derives from a study of blood T cell repertoires in COVID-19. Under the authors' procedure: The assay estimated nucleated cells by amplifying reference gene primers. Clones were read by immunoSEQ multiplex PCR, and TCRdb kept only the in-frame ones, dropping some. V and J calls and clone size come straight from that table; D and trimming were deduced from the DNA. The sample contains about 98,000 clones, 81% of which appear only once. J lost 12 bases, V lost 0 bases, and 15 bases had no gene match. CDR1 and CDR2 (germline): SGHVS, FQNEAQ. The length of the CDR3 is 17 residues.

This clonotype originated in a woman older than 75 with acute or convalescent COVID-19. The specimen was peripheral blood. J is TRBJ2-2 and V is TRBV7-8, with TRBD2 matching 8 bases. CDR3 nucleotides: TGTGCCAGCAGCTTAGCCGCGGGGGGACAAACACCGGGGCAGCTGTTTTTT. It yields the protein CASSLAAGGQTPGQLFF.